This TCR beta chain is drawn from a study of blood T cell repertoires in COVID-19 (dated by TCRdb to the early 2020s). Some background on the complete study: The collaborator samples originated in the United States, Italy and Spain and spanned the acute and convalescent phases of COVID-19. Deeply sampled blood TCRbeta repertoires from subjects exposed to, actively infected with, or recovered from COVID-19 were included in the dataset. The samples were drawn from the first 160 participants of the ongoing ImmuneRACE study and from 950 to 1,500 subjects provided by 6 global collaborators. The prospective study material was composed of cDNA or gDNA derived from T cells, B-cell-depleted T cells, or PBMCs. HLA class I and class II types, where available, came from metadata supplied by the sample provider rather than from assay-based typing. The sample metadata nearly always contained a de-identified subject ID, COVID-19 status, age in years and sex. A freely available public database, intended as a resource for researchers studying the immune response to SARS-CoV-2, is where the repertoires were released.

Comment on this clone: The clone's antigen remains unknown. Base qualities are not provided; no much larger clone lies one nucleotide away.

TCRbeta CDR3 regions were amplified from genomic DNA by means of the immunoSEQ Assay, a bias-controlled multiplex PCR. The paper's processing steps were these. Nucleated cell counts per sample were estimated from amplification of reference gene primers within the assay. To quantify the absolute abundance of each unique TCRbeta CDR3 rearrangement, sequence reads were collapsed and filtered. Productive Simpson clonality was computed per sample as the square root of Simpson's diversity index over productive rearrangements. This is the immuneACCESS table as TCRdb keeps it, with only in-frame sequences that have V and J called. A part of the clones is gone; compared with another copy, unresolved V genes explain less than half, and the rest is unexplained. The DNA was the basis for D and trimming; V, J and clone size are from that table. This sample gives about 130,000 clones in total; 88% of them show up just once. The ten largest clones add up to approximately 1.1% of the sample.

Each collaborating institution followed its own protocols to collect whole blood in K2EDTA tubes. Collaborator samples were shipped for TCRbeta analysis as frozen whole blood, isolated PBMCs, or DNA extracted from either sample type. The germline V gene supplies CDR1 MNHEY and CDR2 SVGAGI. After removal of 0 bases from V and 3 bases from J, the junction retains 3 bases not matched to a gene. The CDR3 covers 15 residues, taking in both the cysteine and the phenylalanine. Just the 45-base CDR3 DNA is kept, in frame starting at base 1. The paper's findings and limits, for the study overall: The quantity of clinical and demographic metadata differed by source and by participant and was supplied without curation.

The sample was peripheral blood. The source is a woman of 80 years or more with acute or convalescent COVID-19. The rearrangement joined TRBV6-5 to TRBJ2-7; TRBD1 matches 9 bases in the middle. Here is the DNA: TGTGCCAGCAGTTACTCGGGGACAGGGCTCTACGAGCAGTACTTC. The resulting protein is CASSYSGTGLYEQYF.